The 4 T cell receptor beta chains listed next were all sequenced from one sample in a study of human versus mouse CDR3 diversity and MHC coevolution. Sequencing used immunoSEQ multiplex PCR; TCRdb keeps in-frame clones, though not all of them. The sample shows 86,000 or so clones, just under 95% of them seen only once. The material sequenced was naive CD4+ T cells from blood. Noted subset: CD45RO-negative CD62L-positive naive CD4 T cells. The receptors derive from a person aged 25 to 75 in good health.

The chain combines TRBV30 with TRBJ1-1, with D possibly being TRBD1 (6 bases). The CDR3 extends over 14 amino acids. V was shortened by 2 bases and J by 1 base, with 11 bases between the two germline ends. CDR1 is GTSNPN, CDR2 SVGIG, per germline (reference sequence). CDR3 nucleotides: TGTGCCTGGAGTCGAGCAGGGGAGAACACTGAAGCTTTCTTT. This encodes CAWSRAGENTEAFF.

V is TRBV7-9 and J is TRBJ2-3; 14 bases fit TRBD2. V shed 2 bases and J 5 bases; nucleotides not matched to a gene: 12. CDR1 and CDR2 from the germline V gene are SEHNR and FQNEAQ (reference sequence). There are 19 residues in the CDR3. The CDR3 sequence is CASSLRPSGLAGVRDTQYF. In DNA, the CDR3 is TGTGCCAGCAGCTTACGCCCCTCGGGACTAGCGGGAGTAAGAGATACGCAGTATTTT.

This clone occurred once. The chain links TRBV6-6 to TRBJ2-7; D might be TRBD1 (5 bases). V was cut by 4 bases and J by 7 bases, with 20 bases left in between. This CDR3 has 15 amino acids. CDR1 is MNHNY, CDR2 SVGAGI, per germline (reference sequence). For the CDR3, the DNA is TGTGCCAGCAGTTCCACCCAGACAGCGAAGAGGGAGCAGTACTTC. This encodes CASSSTQTAKREQYF.

V is TRBV11-2 and J is TRBJ2-3; the match to TRBD1 covers 11 bases. Germline assignment: CDR1 SGHAT and CDR2 FQNNGV. V gave up 7 bases and J gave up 5 bases; unmatched junction bases: 8. This CDR3 is 15 amino acids long. In nucleotides, the CDR3 is TGTGCCAGCACCCAGGACAGGGGGCAGGGAGATACGCAGTATTTT. Translation: CASTQDRGQGDTQYF.